This TCR beta chain was captured by sequencing in a study of PD-1 blockade in mismatch repair-deficient tumors. Background on the study: Enrolled about 2012-2016, patients had progressing, pretreated mismatch repair-deficient cancers of approximately 13 types.

Using immunoSEQ multiplex PCR, the repertoire was profiled, and TCRdb retains in-frame clones only, with some absent. The sample includes more than 85,000 clones, approximately 80% seen only once; the top ten take around 6.5%. V was clipped by 7 bases and J by 6 bases; unmatched bases: 5. Per germline, CDR1 MNHEY and CDR2 SVGAGI. This CDR3 contains 12 residues. V usage is TRBV6-5 and J usage is TRBJ1-1; TRBD1 matches 7 bases. The source was peripheral blood, collected 35 to 37 weeks after starting pembrolizumab. The source is an adult with mismatch repair-deficient cancer. The CDR3 sequence is CASNRGTAEAFF. The CDR3 DNA reads as TGTGCCAGCAACCGAGGGACAGCTGAAGCTTTCTTT.